This T cell receptor beta chain was sequenced in a study of spatial heterogeneity in lung cancer (dated by TCRdb to 2018 to 2020). With respect to the entire study: Beta-chain transcripts were consistently detected in greater numbers than alpha-chain transcripts, which likely reflected higher beta-chain transcript abundance. In tumor regions, TCR transcript counts showed a strong correlation with a T cell transcriptional module score derived from matched bulk RNA-seq. In the raw uncorrected reads, each unique combination of TCR and UMI appeared more than ten times on average. In non-small cell lung cancer, the study quantitatively compared TCR alpha and beta repertoires across several tumor regions, matched nontumor lung, and blood. Nonsynonymous mutation counts, determined by whole-exome sequencing of tumor tissue, were related to TCR repertoire features. Both alpha and beta chains were TCR-sequenced in samples taken at surgery, namely 220 tumor regions, 62 to 70 matched nontumor lung samples and about 52 PBMC samples.

Overall study outcomes, separate from this receptor: The number of expanded intratumoral alpha and beta TCRs correlated with the tumor nonsynonymous mutation count. Additional single-cell paired TCR alpha and beta sequencing was considered necessary to confirm, at a functional level, the hypothesis that regional TCRs recognize regional mutations. Counts of ubiquitous and regional expanded TCRs were found to correlate with counts of ubiquitous and regional nonsynonymous mutations, respectively. Estimated TCR-seq coverage of tumor T cells was only about 7.4% for alpha chains and about 12% for beta chains.

This specimen's time point label, interpreted: sample taken at primary tumor resection. Donors were 72 patients with early-stage, untreated non-small cell lung cancer from the lung TRACERx cohort. For TCR sequencing, whole RNA was extracted from tumor and nontumor lung tissue, or from cryopreserved PBMC samples, and no cell sorting was done. Only patients with enough RNA available from two or more tumor regions were chosen for TCR sequencing. Before selection, tumor and adjacent nontumor lung specimens were reviewed by a lung pathologist. The germline V gene gives CDR1 as SGHVS and CDR2 as FNYEAQ. Germline trimming: 5 bases from V, 11 bases from J; junction bases outside gene matches: 9. There are 14 amino acids in the CDR3, from cysteine to phenylalanine inclusive. Only CDR3 DNA is held: 42 bases, read in frame from base 1. To note about this clonotype: The antigen it binds to is not known. The input lacks base qualities; no much larger clone sits a single base away. This beta chain came through as a stray read in a library set up for alpha chains, and its size says little.

Library preparation employed 5' RACE. Sequenced on a NextSeq 500. In the TCR library protocol, a unique molecular identifier was attached to each TCR cDNA molecule so that PCR and sequencing errors could be corrected. The study's own analysis went as follows. Decombinator tools were used for TCR identification, UMI-based error correction and CDR3 extraction. Expanded TCRs were defined as those above a frequency of 2 per 1,000, corresponding to the top 1% of the tumor frequency distribution. Expanded tumor TCRs were classed as regional if statistically deemed absent (corrected P<0.05) from at least one tumor region, otherwise ubiquitous. Renyi diversity was computed with the R vegan package after each repertoire had been subsampled 100 times to 5,000 TCRs. CDR3 similarity networks were built from amino acid triplet string-kernel similarity, connecting CDR3s with pairwise similarity above 0.82. The public sequencing data were trimmed at Q25 with fastp and processed into clonotypes with MiXCR by TCRdb, which kept only in-frame beta chains. Rows with one shared CDR3 protein collapse into an entry with the most common genes and DNA. It is TCRdb's table, rather than the study itself, that gives the V and J calls and clone size. In this sample the table shows over a thousand distinct CDR3 sequences, about a sixth of which occur a single time. The top ten hold roughly an eighth of the sample.

This material consisted of lung tumor tissue, taken at surgery. The origin of this receptor is a female donor with early-stage non-small cell lung cancer. This receptor chain uses TRBV7-6 and TRBJ1-6, with TRBD1 matching 7 junction bases. The CDR3 protein: CASSVDRVGTPLHF. The DNA reads as follows: TGTGCCAGCAGCGTAGACAGGGTCGGAACACCCCTCCACTTT.